Below, 29 T cell receptor beta chains from the same sample are listed, as sequenced in a study of OX40 agonist ivuxolimab in advanced cancers. Method: immunoSEQ multiplex PCR; TCRdb's copy keeps in-frame clones and lacks some. Seen here are tens of thousands of clones, approximately 92% observed once, and the top ten hold over 0.6%. The sample in question was CD4+ or CD8+ T cells sorted from blood, obtained in a trial of the OX40 agonist ivuxolimab. All receptors come from an adult with an advanced solid tumor such as melanoma, head and neck, liver or kidney cancer.

This clone was observed once. V gene TRBV6-6 combines with J gene TRBJ2-2; tentative D call: TRBD2 (6 bases). The germline V and J ends were trimmed by 5 bases and 7 bases, with 14 bases remaining between them. The CDR3 has 14 residues. Germline CDR1 MNHNY, CDR2 SVGAGI (reference sequence). This chain's CDR3 is CASSTPSALGELFF. Written as DNA, the CDR3 is TGTGCCAGCAGTACCCCTAGCGCCCTCGGGGAGCTGTTTTTT.

The count of this clone is one. This chain joins TRBV7-6 and TRBJ2-7, with a weak D call TRBD2 (6 bases). Germline-derived CDR1 and CDR2 are SGHVS and FNYEAQ. The CDR3 has 14 amino acids. The V end lost 2 bases, the J end lost 7 bases, and 15 bases lay between the germline ends. In DNA, the CDR3 is TGTGCCAGCAGCTTAATCCGGGAGAATGGGGAGCAGTACTTC. Translated: CASSLIRENGEQYF. The full variable domain, completed using reference TRBV7-6 and TRBJ2-7, is GAGVSQSPRYKVTKRGQDVALRCDPISGHVSLYWYRQALGQGPEFLTYFNYEAQQDKSGLPNDRFSAERPEGSISTLTIQRTEQRDSAMYRCASSLIRENGEQYFGPGTRLTVT.

The chain links TRBV6-5 to TRBJ2-5; no definite D call. The CDR3 covers 13 residues. CDR1 is MNHEY and CDR2 is SVGAGI in the germline V gene. Trimming left V 6 bases short and J 6 bases short, with 14 bases between. The CDR3: CASRGTVMKTQYF. The CDR3 DNA reads as TGTGCCAGCAGAGGTACCGTCATGAAGACCCAGTACTTC.

This chain connects TRBV29-1 to TRBJ2-4, with D possibly being TRBD1 (5 bases). Trimming removed 2 bases from V and 13 bases from J, with 18 bases in between. CDR3 size: 13 residues. The V gene's germline CDR1 is SQVTM and CDR2 ANQGSEA. CDR3 protein: CSVELGAGSRQYF. Written as DNA, the CDR3 is TGCAGCGTTGAACTAGGTGCAGGGTCTAGACAGTACTTC.

The chain is built from TRBV19 and TRBJ2-1; 8 bases are a match to TRBD1. Trimming at V came to 8 bases and at J to 14 bases, leaving 8 bases not matched to a gene. Germline V gives CDR1 LNHDA, CDR2 SQIVND (reference sequence). The CDR3 consists of 11 residues. Here the CDR3 DNA reads TGTGCCAGTGGGAATCAGGGGGCTAAGTTCTTC. Protein: CASGNQGAKFF.

This clone showed up just a few times. In DNA form, the CDR3 reads TGTGCCTGGAGTCACACGGGGGGCACTGAAGCTTTCTTT. It yields the protein CAWSHTGGTEAFF. The rearrangement uses TRBV30 and TRBJ1-1, with D perhaps matching TRBD1 (5 bases). V lost 2 bases, J lost 4 bases, and 11 bases lay in between. This CDR3 region has 13 residues. Germline CDR1 GTSNPN, CDR2 SVGIG (reference sequence).

This clone has just one count. CDR3 nucleotides: TGTGCCAGCTCACCACGAGACCTTGAAAAACTGTTTTTT. The encoded protein is CASSPRDLEKLFF. This rearrangement joins TRBV18 to TRBJ1-4, with unresolved D. The CDR3 is made up of 13 amino acids. CDR1 and CDR2 (germline): KGHSH, LQKENI. Trimming stripped 1 base from V and 7 bases from J, with 7 bases between.

This chain connects TRBV5-1 to TRBJ2-5; 8 nucleotides match TRBD1. This CDR3 is 15 amino acids long. Germline loops: CDR1 SGHRS, CDR2 YFSETQ. V trimming: 2 bases; J trimming: 5 bases; junction bases outside the gene matches: 8. The DNA for the CDR3 is TGCGCCAGCAGCTTAACGGGACAGGACTCGGAGACCCAGTACTTC. Residues: CASSLTGQDSETQYF.

This chain connects TRBV5-4 to TRBJ2-7; D perhaps matches TRBD1 (6 bases). CDR1 and CDR2 from the germline V gene are SGHNT and YYREEE (reference sequence). The V gene lost 4 bases and the J gene lost 0 bases, with 14 bases spanning the gap. The CDR3 is made up of 15 amino acids. The DNA for the CDR3 is TGTGCCAGCAGCGTGGGGGCGGGTCACTCCTACGAGCAGTACTTC. This sequence encodes CASSVGAGHSYEQYF. Supplemented by reference TRBV5-4 and TRBJ2-7, the full variable domain reads ETGVTQSPTHLIKTRGQQVTLRCSSQSGHNTVSWYQQALGQGPQFIFQYYREEENGRGNFPPRFSGLQFPNYSSELNVNALELDDSALYLCASSVGAGHSYEQYFGPGTRLTVT.

This clone was observed a few times. The chain uses TRBV14 and TRBJ1-6; D gene uncertain. Trimming took 1 base from V and 10 from J, leaving 14 bases between them. Germline CDR1 reads SGHDN; CDR2 reads FVKESK. The CDR3 has 15 amino acids. CDR3 in amino acids: CASSQGEGGRSPLHF. Written as DNA, the CDR3 is TGTGCCAGCAGCCAAGGTGAAGGAGGGCGATCACCCCTCCACTTT.

The CDR3 nucleotides are TGTGCCAGTAGTATAGATGGAACAGATACGCAGTATTTT. It yields the protein CASSIDGTDTQYF. This chain joins TRBV19 and TRBJ2-3, with unresolved D. This CDR3 is 13 amino acids long. CDR1 is LNHDA, CDR2 SQIVND, per germline (reference sequence). Trimming shortened V by 0 bases and J by 3 bases, and 4 bases separated the two germline ends. Together with reference TRBV19 and TRBJ2-3, the CDR3 gives the full variable domain: DGGITQSPKYLFRKEGQNVTLSCEQNLNHDAMYWYRQDPGQGLRLIYYSQIVNDFQKGDIAEGYSVSREKKESFPLTVTSAQKNPTAFYLCASSIDGTDTQYFGPGTRLTVL.

This clone occurred a few times. The chain links TRBV30 to TRBJ2-5, with TRBD1 matching 8 bases. The V gene's germline CDR1 is GTSNPN and CDR2 SVGIG (reference sequence). The CDR3 sequence is 13 residues long. The V and J ends lost 5 bases and 2 bases, in that order; junction bases with no gene match: 4. The CDR3 DNA reads as TGTGCCTGGGATAGACAGGGGCAAGAGACCCAGTACTTC. Amino acids: CAWDRQGQETQYF.

Only one count was recorded for this clone. This sequence joins TRBV5-1 and TRBJ2-3, with D possibly being TRBD2 (6 bases). The germline V and J ends were trimmed by 2 bases and 4 bases, with 14 bases remaining between them. The CDR3 sequence is 15 residues long. CDR1 is SGHRS and CDR2 is YFSETQ in the germline V gene. CDR3 sequence: CASSLIAAGADTQYF. Here the CDR3 DNA reads TGCGCCAGCAGCTTAATAGCGGCCGGGGCAGATACGCAGTATTTT.

This clone has only a few counts. This chain connects TRBV2 to TRBJ2-5; D not resolved. CDR3 length equals 14 residues. V lost 4 bases, J lost 5 bases, and 14 bases lay in between. CDR1 and CDR2 from the germline V gene are SNHLY and FYNNEI. The chain's CDR3 is CASSGAPRAETQYF. For the CDR3, the DNA is TGTGCCAGCAGTGGGGCGCCCCGGGCGGAGACCCAGTACTTC.

This chain connects TRBV6-5 to TRBJ2-3; D perhaps matches TRBD2 (5 bases). Germline values: CDR1 MNHEY, CDR2 SVGAGI. Trimming took off 7 bases at V and 2 bases at J, with 16 bases between the two ends. The CDR3 length is 15 residues. CDR3 in amino acids: CASKPSQRFTDTQYF. The CDR3 DNA reads TGTGCCAGCAAACCTAGCCAAAGATTCACAGATACGCAGTATTTT.

This clone was seen more than once but under ten times. This rearrangement joins TRBV19 to TRBJ1-6, with D unresolved. Germline CDR1 LNHDA, CDR2 SQIVND (reference sequence). V shed 3 bases and J shed 14 bases, with 17 bases lying between them. This CDR3 region has 14 residues. The CDR3 DNA reads TGTGCCAGTAGTATGGTAGGGCAACTTATTGCCCTCCACTTT. As protein: CASSMVGQLIALHF.

This clone appeared a single time. This chain joins TRBV27 and TRBJ2-1, with D perhaps matching TRBD2 (6 bases). The germline CDR1 and CDR2 sequences are MNHEY and SMNVEV (reference sequence). The CDR3 is 14 residues long. The germline V and J ends were trimmed by 5 bases and 4 bases, with 12 bases remaining between them. CDR3 nucleotide sequence: TGTGCCAGCAGTGCGGGGAGAGATTACAATGAGCAGTTCTTC. This codes for CASSAGRDYNEQFF.

V gene TRBV28 combines with J gene TRBJ2-2; 7 nucleotides agree with TRBD2. The germline CDR1 and CDR2 sequences are MDHEN and SYDVKM. The J segment lost 1 base and the V segment lost 5 bases, leaving 4 bases of the junction unmatched. The CDR3 has 15 amino acids. Here the CDR3 reads CASSGGGLNTGELFF. Written as DNA, the CDR3 is TGTGCCAGCAGTGGCGGGGGACTGAACACCGGGGAGCTGTTTTTT.

This clone has only one observation. V gene TRBV11-2 combines with J gene TRBJ2-3; weak D call: TRBD2 (6 bases). The V end lost 1 base, the J end lost 2 bases, and 19 bases lay between the germline ends. CDR1 SGHAT and CDR2 FQNNGV come from the germline V gene. The CDR3 extends over 18 amino acids. The CDR3 region is CASSLVPGASPPTDTQYF. Written as DNA, the CDR3 is TGTGCCAGCAGCTTAGTCCCGGGAGCAAGCCCTCCCACAGATACGCAGTATTTT.

The chain has TRBV18 and TRBJ1-1; D might be TRBD1 (5 bases). V was cut by 5 bases and J by 4 bases, with 17 bases left in between. The CDR3 is made up of 15 amino acids. The germline V gene has CDR1 KGHSH and CDR2 LQKENI. CDR3 sequence: CASSGGSFGGTEAFF. CDR3 bases: TGTGCCAGCTCAGGGGGGTCCTTCGGGGGCACTGAAGCTTTCTTT.

V usage is TRBV6-1 and J usage is TRBJ1-5; 7 nucleotides agree with TRBD1. The CDR3 consists of 14 residues. V shed 1 base and J 4 bases; nucleotides not matched to a gene: 1. Per the germline V gene, CDR1 is MNHNS and CDR2 is SASEGT. The CDR3 coding sequence is TGTGCCAGCAGTGAAGACAGGGGAAATCAGCCCCAGCATTTT. It translates to CASSEDRGNQPQHF.

The chain carries TRBV7-8 and TRBJ2-1; D uncertain. With 3 bases removed from V and 9 bases from J, the gap between germline ends came to 18 bases. The CDR3 consists of 15 residues. Germline V gives CDR1 SGHVS, CDR2 FQNEAQ. In DNA form, the CDR3 reads TGTGCCAGCAGCTTGTCGGACCTTCCCCTAGGTGAGCAGTTCTTC. Protein: CASSLSDLPLGEQFF.

This clone has just one count. CDR3 region: CASTSRGQGGDEQFF. CDR3 nucleotides: TGTGCCAGCACCTCCCGAGGACAGGGCGGCGATGAGCAGTTCTTC. The chain has TRBV11-2 and TRBJ2-1; TRBD1 agrees at 8 bases. The CDR3 sequence is 15 residues long. The germline V gene has CDR1 SGHAT and CDR2 FQNNGV. The ends lost 7 bases at V and 8 bases at J; junction bases unmatched: 13.

This clone was observed a single time. The chain is built from TRBV30 and TRBJ1-3; no clear D gene. Trimming pared 5 bases from V and 0 bases from J, leaving 8 bases between. Germline V gives CDR1 GTSNPN, CDR2 SVGIG (reference sequence). The CDR3 totals 13 residues. The CDR3 loop is CAWQAISGNTIYF. In DNA form, the CDR3 reads TGTGCCTGGCAAGCAATCTCTGGAAACACCATATATTTT.

The genes are TRBV30 and TRBJ1-1; D is ambiguous. The CDR3 is 14 residues long. V was trimmed by 0 bases and J by 1 base, leaving 9 bases between them. Germline V CDR1 and CDR2: GTSNPN, SVGIG (reference sequence). CDR3 region: CAWSVQFGNTEAFF. Here the CDR3 DNA reads TGTGCCTGGAGTGTACAGTTCGGGAACACTGAAGCTTTCTTT.

This sequence joins TRBV7-8 and TRBJ2-7, with D possibly being TRBD1 (5 bases). Germline assignment: CDR1 SGHVS and CDR2 FQNEAQ. This CDR3 spans 14 amino acids. Trimming pared 1 base from V and 6 bases from J, leaving 13 bases between. This CDR3 is CASSLVWGHLEQYF. DNA for the CDR3: TGTGCCAGCAGCTTAGTTTGGGGCCATCTCGAGCAGTACTTC.

This clone was recorded only once. One junction end does not reproduce the germline sequence, and a read error may be involved. In the same sample, other DNA sequences code for this CDR3. J is TRBJ2-7 and V is TRBV4-2; D unclear. Per germline, CDR1 LGHNA and CDR2 YNFKEQ. The CDR3 extends over 12 amino acids. The CDR3 coding sequence is TGTGCCAGCAGCCAAGATGGTCGCGAGCAATACTTC. Translation gives CASSQDGREQYF.

The rearrangement uses TRBV18 and TRBJ1-2; perhaps TRBD1 as D (6 bases). Germline V lookup: CDR1 KGHSH, CDR2 LQKENI. There are 15 residues in the CDR3. Trimming stripped 3 bases from V and 6 bases from J, with 17 bases between. The DNA for the CDR3 is TGTGCCAGCTCACCGCTCGGGGGGGGCGCGGATGGCTACACCTTC. It translates to CASSPLGGGADGYTF.

V is TRBV19 and J is TRBJ1-5; D gene uncertain. This CDR3 region has 13 residues. V shed 5 bases and J shed 5 bases, with 10 bases lying between them. Germline CDR1 is LNHDA and CDR2 is SQIVND (reference sequence). CDR3 amino acids: CASSARPDQPQHF. CDR3 DNA sequence: TGTGCCAGTAGTGCGAGACCCGATCAGCCCCAGCATTTT.